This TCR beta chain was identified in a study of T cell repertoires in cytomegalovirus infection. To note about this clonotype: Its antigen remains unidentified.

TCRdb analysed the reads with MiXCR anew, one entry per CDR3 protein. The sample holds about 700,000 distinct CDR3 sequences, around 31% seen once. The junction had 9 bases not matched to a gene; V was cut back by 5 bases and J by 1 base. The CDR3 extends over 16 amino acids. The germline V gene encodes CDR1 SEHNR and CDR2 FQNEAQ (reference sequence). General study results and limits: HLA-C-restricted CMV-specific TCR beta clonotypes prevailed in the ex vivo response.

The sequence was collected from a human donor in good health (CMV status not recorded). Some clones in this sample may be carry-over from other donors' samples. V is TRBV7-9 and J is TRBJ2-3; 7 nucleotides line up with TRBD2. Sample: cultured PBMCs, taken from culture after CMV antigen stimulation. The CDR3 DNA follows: TGTGCCAGCAGCCCCACCGCGGGAGAAGGCACAGATACGCAGTATTTT. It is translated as CASSPTAGEGTDTQYF.